This T cell receptor beta chain was sequenced for a study of response to subunit inactivated influenza vaccine. This clonotype showed up just a few times. This CDR3 is built from 14 residues. Trimming took off 5 bases at V and 2 bases at J, with 11 bases between the two ends. CDR1 is MNHNS and CDR2 is SASEGT in the germline V gene. TCRdb passed the RT-PCR reads through MiXCR, listing each CDR3 protein once. Among about 540,000 distinct CDR3 sequences, 20% to 25% were seen once, and the ten largest hold around 2.8%. The sample also formed part of further work on T cells expressing NK-cell markers. That source notes: The authors made TCR beta cDNA libraries by 5'RACE template switching. This switching added a universal primer site and UMIs. The authors restricted sorting to alpha-beta TCR T cells with an anti-gamma-delta TCR antibody in several experiments. In several donors, dominant CD3+CD56+NKG2C+ clones formed 1.0-7.0% of CD8+ cells. Researchers report these clonotypes also headed the CD3+CD56-NKG2C+ fraction in a handful of donors.

The source material was CD4+ T cells sorted from PBMCs, sampled roughly 12 days after vaccination. The gene calls are TRBV6-1 and TRBJ2-3; D is undetermined. The clonotype comes from a man aged 45-65 years who received an inactivated influenza vaccine. CDR3 coding DNA: TGTGCCAGCAGTCCCTCCAGAATCACAGATACGCAGTATTTT. Translated: CASSPSRITDTQYF.